This record concerns one T cell receptor beta chain sequence. Its antigen is undetermined. Only in-frame clones appear in the TCRdb table, and some are missing; sequencing was by immunoSEQ multiplex PCR. The data contain under 20,000 clones, about 91% of them singletons. The data are from a study of T cells in localized non-small cell lung cancer. The study, taken as a whole, reports: Compared with tumor, uninvolved adjacent lung displayed greater T cell clonality, ranking highest overall. Of the top 100 tumor clones, median roughly 55 were in adjacent lung, about 26 among its top 100.

Germline values: CDR1 LNHDA, CDR2 SQIVND (reference sequence). CDR3 length: 18 amino acids. The ends lost 0 bases at V and 4 bases at J; junction bases unmatched: 10. V and J are TRBV19 and TRBJ1-5, with 9 bases fitting TRBD1. The source material was peripheral blood, sampled before any cancer treatment. This clonotype originated in a man aged 40 to 70 with stage I lung adenocarcinoma. The CDR3 DNA reads as TGTGCCAGTAGTATAGAGAAAATACAGGGGGCCTTTAATCAGCCCCAGCATTTT. As protein: CASSIEKIQGAFNQPQHF.